This TCR beta chain derives from a study of T-cell memory formation after mild COVID-19 (dated by TCRdb to about 2021). A note on the overall study: TCR sequence clusters from the two donors were found to be largely donor specific. T-cell clones expanding and contracting after mild COVID-19 in a couple of donors were tracked by longitudinal TCRalpha and TCRbeta repertoire sequencing. Two young, previously healthy adult volunteers, one female and one male, were included in the cohort. What the work shows at the level of the full study, not this receptor alone: Some responding clones were found in pre-infection memory, which suggests that pre-existing cross-reactive memory T cells took part in the SARS-CoV-2 response. Whether the second-wave clones peaking on day 37 were SARS-CoV-2 specific was not confirmed. Contracting CD4+ clones appeared mostly in the CM and EM memory subsets, whereas CD8+ clones were enriched in EMRA. Clones contracting from day 15 to 85 had balanced CD4/CD8 phenotypes, while a second wave expanding from day 15 to 37 was biased towards CD4+. Only two mild cases were covered by the study, and larger cohorts that include severe cases with pre-infection samples were considered necessary.

Sequencing relied on an Illumina NovaSeq 6000. cDNA libraries for TCRalpha and TCRbeta were prepared by 5'RACE using constant-segment primers, with sample barcodes and unique molecular identifiers added. Trizol reagent was used to extract RNA from every sample. Amplification of the libraries took two PCR steps, and the second step added a second sample barcode plus Illumina TruSeq adapters. Libraries were sequenced on an Illumina NovaSeq with 2 x 150 bp paired-end reads. In the paper's pipeline: Reads were demultiplexed and collapsed into UMI-guided consensus sequences with migec v1.2.7. With mixcr v2.1.11, UMI consensuses were aligned to TRA and TRB V and J templates and assembled into clonotypes. A clonotype was counted as expanded or contracted only if both edgeR and NoisET called the change significant, with noise models trained on biological replicates. For edgeR calls, the cutoffs were a false discovery rate-adjusted p below 0.01 and a log2 fold-change threshold of 1. As an exploratory analysis of dynamics, max-normalized trajectories of the 1000 most abundant clonotypes were examined with PCA combined with hierarchical clustering. The CD4 or CD8 phenotype of responding clones was assigned using the separately sequenced CD4+ and CD8+ repertoires. TCRdb redid the processing of the public reads, applying fastp at Q25 and MiXCR, and retained in-frame beta chains. Under each unique CDR3 protein, matching rows form one entry showing the most common genes and DNA. The V and J calls were not made by the authors but by TCRdb's processing. This sample has some 600,000 distinct CDR3 sequences in its table, and 15% to 20% of those were observed once. The ten most abundant clones make up roughly 7.7% of the sample.

CDR1 and CDR2 are read off the germline V gene as SGHTA and FQGTGA. From cysteine to phenylalanine, the CDR3 is 17 amino acids long. CDR3 DNA is the only sequence kept; it has 51 bases, read in frame from the first base. The V end gives up 0 bases and the J end 4 bases, leaving 9 bases in the junction not matched to a gene. Ficoll-Paque density gradient centrifugation was used to isolate PBMCs. A few counts support this clonotype. Its recognized antigen is unknown. No base quality information exists; no much larger clone differs at one position. The TCR sequence derives from an adult woman who had mild COVID-19 (a few samples of this study predate the infection). The sample titles of this study are shuffled in the database, so cell type and time point are left out; the donor was told from shared clones. The chain was built from TRBV7-3 and TRBJ2-3; a stretch of 8 junction bases matches TRBD2. Material for sequencing was PBMCs or a T cell subset sorted from them (not recorded which). The DNA is TGTGCCAGCAGCTTAACGGGGAGCGGGAGTAGGCCAGATACGCAGTATTTT. Protein translation: CASSLTGSGSRPDTQYF.